Below, 19 T cell receptor beta chains from the same sample are listed, as sequenced in a study of T cell responses to AZD1222 COVID-19 vaccine. TCRdb's copy holds only in-frame clones and misses some; the assay was immunoSEQ multiplex PCR. The table records under 250,000 clones, roughly 91% of them present only once. The specimen comprised peripheral blood, sampled on day 0 of MenACWY control vaccination. The receptors shown here come from an adult in good health.

V is TRBV9 and J is TRBJ2-6; D is perhaps TRBD1 (5 bases). The germline V and J ends were trimmed by 3 bases and 0 bases, with 16 bases remaining between them. Looked up from germline, CDR1 is SGDLS and CDR2 is YYNGEE. The CDR3 totals 18 residues. The CDR3 DNA is TGTGCCAGCAGCGCCCGACAGTACGGCTCCTCTGGGGCCAACGTCCTGACTTTC. Amino acid sequence: CASSARQYGSSGANVLTF. Full variable domain (missing parts from reference TRBV9 and TRBJ2-6): DSGVTQTPKHLITATGQRVTLRCSPRSGDLSVYWYQQSLDQGLQFLIQYYNGEERAKGNILERFSAQQFPDLHSELNLSSLELGDSALYFCASSARQYGSSGANVLTFGAGSRLTVL.

This rearrangement joins TRBV7-9 to TRBJ1-4, with a weak D call TRBD1 (6 bases). CDR1 is SEHNR, CDR2 FQNEAQ, per germline (reference sequence). The length of the CDR3 is 18 residues. Trimming removed 1 base from V and 0 bases from J, with 15 bases in between. The DNA of the CDR3 is TGTGCCAGCAGCTTAGAGGGGGGCTTAGTTGCAACTAATGAAAAACTGTTTTTT. It translates to CASSLEGGLVATNEKLFF.

The genes are TRBV6-5 and TRBJ1-5; D is unresolved. This CDR3 is built from 15 residues. Per germline, CDR1 MNHEY and CDR2 SVGAGI. With 6 bases removed from V and 3 bases from J, the gap between germline ends came to 15 bases. CDR3 region: CASSPARSPNQPQHF. The CDR3, as DNA: TGTGCCAGCAGCCCCGCCAGGAGCCCCAATCAGCCCCAGCATTTT.

The rearrangement uses TRBV5-1 and TRBJ2-1, with 10 bases fitting TRBD1. Germline CDR1 SGHRS, CDR2 YFSETQ. With V trimmed by 7 bases and J by 4 bases, 14 bases remained unmatched. The CDR3 has 17 amino acids. CDR3 residues: CASPADVGDRGYNEQFF. Here the CDR3 DNA reads TGCGCCAGCCCAGCCGACGTGGGGGACAGGGGATACAATGAGCAGTTCTTC.

The chain uses TRBV6-2 or TRBV6-3 and TRBJ1-3; D gene unclear. Germline V gene lookup returns CDR1 MNHEY and CDR2 SVGEGT. The CDR3 sequence is 14 residues long. The CDR3 loop reads CATSPTHGGNTIYF. CDR3 DNA sequence: TGTGCGACCAGCCCTACTCACGGCGGAAACACCATATATTTT.

The CDR3 bases are TGCGCCAGCAGCCAAGACACAAGGGATAACTATGGCTACACCTTC. Its protein product is CASSQDTRDNYGYTF. This sequence joins TRBV4-1 and TRBJ1-2; no definite D call. CDR1 MGHRA and CDR2 YSYEKL come from the germline V gene. Trimming cost V 0 bases and J 1 base, with 9 bases left between them. The CDR3 has 15 amino acids.

CDR3 bases: TGCAGTGCTCGGACCCCGGGTACGCAGTATTTT. Translation gives CSARTPGTQYF. The genes are TRBV20-1 and TRBJ2-3; D gene ambiguous. This CDR3 contains 11 residues. Trimming removed 5 bases from V and 8 bases from J, with 11 bases in between. CDR1 is DFQATT, CDR2 SNEGSKA, per germline (reference sequence).

The chain is built from TRBV24-1 and TRBJ2-3; D uncertain. Germline CDR1 and CDR2: KGHDR and SFDVKD. CDR3 length equals 14 residues. V was clipped by 2 bases and J by 1 base, with 6 bases between them. The CDR3 here is CATSDSGGTDTQYF. The CDR3 nucleotides read TGTGCCACCAGTGATTCGGGCGGCACAGATACGCAGTATTTT.

V and J are TRBV3-1 (or the pseudogene TRBV3-2) and TRBJ2-4; D possibly corresponds to TRBD2 (6 bases). CDR1 is LGHDT and CDR2 is YNNKEL in the germline V gene (reference sequence). The CDR3 contains 13 residues. Trimming took 8 bases from V and 6 from J, leaving 14 bases between them. Here the CDR3 DNA reads TGTGCCAGCGGCCCGGAGGGAGGAAACATTCAGTACTTC. It translates to CASGPEGGNIQYF.

This rearrangement joins TRBV9 to TRBJ1-1; 12 bases map to TRBD1. This CDR3 contains 15 residues. The germline V gene has CDR1 SGDLS and CDR2 YYNGEE. V lost 0 bases and J lost 6; bases outside the gene matches: 3. DNA for the CDR3: TGTGCCAGCAGCGTAGTGGGACAGGGGGCTGCTGAAGCTTTCTTT. It specifies CASSVVGQGAAEAFF.

This clone has only one observation. The chain carries TRBV7-2 and TRBJ1-5; D might be TRBD1 (6 bases). V was pared by 2 bases and J by 7 bases, with 21 bases between. Germline loops: CDR1 SGHTA, CDR2 FQGNSA. This CDR3 has 17 residues. This CDR3 is CASSLSGATRGSQPQHF. The CDR3 DNA reads TGTGCCAGCAGCTTAAGCGGAGCAACCAGGGGTTCGCAGCCCCAGCATTTT.

The genes are TRBV14 and TRBJ1-1, with 9 positions matching TRBD1. V gave up 4 bases and J gave up 4 bases; unmatched junction bases: 7. CDR1 and CDR2 from the germline V gene are SGHDN and FVKESK. CDR3 length equals 15 residues. The CDR3 here is CASSLGQGRPTEAFF. The CDR3 DNA sequence: TGTGCCAGCAGCCTAGGACAGGGGAGGCCCACTGAAGCTTTCTTT.

The gene calls are TRBV2 and TRBJ1-4; D is uncertain. Germline CDR1 SNHLY, CDR2 FYNNEI. Trimming cost V 6 bases and J 8 bases, with 13 bases left between them. The CDR3 contains 13 residues. The CDR3 loop is CASSEGMREKLFF. DNA for the CDR3: TGTGCCAGCAGCGAGGGTATGCGCGAAAAACTGTTTTTT.

A remark on this clone: Different DNA sequences within this sample yield the same CDR3. The chain combines TRBV7-2 with TRBJ1-5, with D maybe TRBD1 (6 bases). The V and J ends lost 1 base and 6 bases respectively, with 10 bases between them. The germline V gene encodes CDR1 SGHTA and CDR2 FQGNSA. The CDR3 is 14 amino acids. This chain's CDR3 is CASSLGGRGQPQHF. The CDR3 region has the DNA TGTGCCAGCAGCTTAGGGGGGCGCGGTCAGCCCCAGCATTTT.

The gene calls are TRBV19 and TRBJ1-5, with a possible D match to TRBD1 (6 bases). Trimming removed 4 bases from V and 7 bases from J, with 20 bases in between. Germline-derived CDR1 and CDR2 are LNHDA and SQIVND (reference sequence). The CDR3 contains 16 residues. The CDR3 reads CASSTPRLGGRQPQHF. The CDR3 DNA reads TGTGCCAGTAGTACCCCCCGGTTGGGGGGGCGACAGCCCCAGCATTTT.

This chain connects TRBV19 to TRBJ1-5, with 7 bases matching TRBD1. The junction had 5 bases not matched to a gene; V was cut back by 6 bases and J by 9 bases. Germline CDR1 LNHDA, CDR2 SQIVND (reference sequence). The CDR3 contains 12 residues. The CDR3, as DNA: TGTGCCAGTAGGGGACAGTCCGGGCCCCAGCATTTT. Its translation is CASRGQSGPQHF. Full variable domain (missing parts from reference TRBV19 and TRBJ1-5): DGGITQSPKYLFRKEGQNVTLSCEQNLNHDAMYWYRQDPGQGLRLIYYSQIVNDFQKGDIAEGYSVSREKKESFPLTVTSAQKNPTAFYLCASRGQSGPQHFGDGTRLSIL.

V is TRBV19 and J is TRBJ1-4; 9 bases line up with TRBD1. The V gene end was trimmed by 5 bases and the J gene end by 11 bases; junction bases not matched to a gene: 12. Germline assignment: CDR1 LNHDA and CDR2 SQIVND (reference sequence). CDR3 length: 15 amino acids. CDR3 sequence reads: CASSLQGQGMGKLFF. CDR3 coding DNA: TGTGCCAGTAGTCTCCAGGGACAGGGAATGGGGAAACTGTTTTTT.

The V and J genes are TRBV2 and TRBJ2-5; 11 bases fit TRBD2. V dropped 5 bases and J dropped 4; count of bases not matched to a gene: 0. The CDR3 spans 13 residues. CDR1 is SNHLY and CDR2 is FYNNEI in the germline V gene. CDR3 nucleotide sequence: TGTGCCAGCAGTCTAGCGGGGGGAGAGACCCAGTACTTC. Translation: CASSLAGGETQYF.

This rearrangement joins TRBV5-6 to TRBJ2-7, with a tentative D call TRBD1 (5 bases). The germline gives CDR1 SGHDT, CDR2 YYEEEE. The CDR3 is made up of 13 amino acids. V lost 3 bases and J 4 bases, leaving 11 bases between the germline ends. The CDR3 here is CASSWQGSYEQYF. DNA for the CDR3: TGTGCCAGCAGCTGGCAGGGTAGTTACGAGCAGTACTTC.